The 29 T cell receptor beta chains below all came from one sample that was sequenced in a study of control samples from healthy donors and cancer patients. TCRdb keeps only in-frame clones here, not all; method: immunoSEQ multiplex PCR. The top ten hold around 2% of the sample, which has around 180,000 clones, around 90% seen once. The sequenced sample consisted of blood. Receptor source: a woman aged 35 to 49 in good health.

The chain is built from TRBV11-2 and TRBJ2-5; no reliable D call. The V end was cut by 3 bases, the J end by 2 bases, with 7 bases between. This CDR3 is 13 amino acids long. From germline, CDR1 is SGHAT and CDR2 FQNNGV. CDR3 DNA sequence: TGTGCCAGCAGCTTGTCCTTACAAGAGACCCAGTACTTC. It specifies CASSLSLQETQYF.

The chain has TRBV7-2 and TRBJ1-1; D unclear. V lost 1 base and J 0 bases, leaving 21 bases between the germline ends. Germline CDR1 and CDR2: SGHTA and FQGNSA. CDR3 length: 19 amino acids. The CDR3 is CASSLGSVPRLVMNTEAFF. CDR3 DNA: TGTGCCAGCAGCTTAGGTTCCGTCCCAAGATTAGTTATGAACACTGAAGCTTTCTTT.

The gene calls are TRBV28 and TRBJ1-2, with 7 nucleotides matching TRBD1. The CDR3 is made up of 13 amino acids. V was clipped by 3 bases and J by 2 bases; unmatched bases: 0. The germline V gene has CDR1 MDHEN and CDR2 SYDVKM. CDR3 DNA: TGTGCCAGCAGTTTGACAGGGAACTATGGCTACACCTTC. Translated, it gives CASSLTGNYGYTF.

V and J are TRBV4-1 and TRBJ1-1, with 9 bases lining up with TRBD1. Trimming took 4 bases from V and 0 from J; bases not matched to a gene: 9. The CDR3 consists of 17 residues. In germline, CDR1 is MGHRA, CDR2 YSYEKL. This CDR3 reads CASSRYGTGTMNTEAFF. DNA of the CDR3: TGCGCCAGCAGCCGATACGGGACAGGGACTATGAACACTGAAGCTTTCTTT.

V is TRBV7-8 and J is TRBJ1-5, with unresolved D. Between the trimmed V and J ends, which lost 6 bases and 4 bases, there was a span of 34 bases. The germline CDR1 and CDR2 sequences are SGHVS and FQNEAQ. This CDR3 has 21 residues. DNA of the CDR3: TGTGCCAGCAGTTCAGGACTGACTTTTCCGGACGGACCCGTTCTTAATCAGCCCCAGCATTTT. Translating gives CASSSGLTFPDGPVLNQPQHF.

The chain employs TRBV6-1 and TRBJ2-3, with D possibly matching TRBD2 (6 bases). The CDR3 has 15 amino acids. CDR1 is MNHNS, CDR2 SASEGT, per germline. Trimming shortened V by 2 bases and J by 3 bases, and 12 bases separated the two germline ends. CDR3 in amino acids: CASSETTGTTDTQYF. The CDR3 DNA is TGTGCCAGCAGTGAAACTACGGGGACTACAGATACGCAGTATTTT.

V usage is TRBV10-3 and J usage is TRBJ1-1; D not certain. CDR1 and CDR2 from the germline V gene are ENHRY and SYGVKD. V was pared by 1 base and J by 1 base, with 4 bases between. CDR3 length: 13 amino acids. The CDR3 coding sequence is TGTGCCATCAGTGAGTGGAGGAACACTGAAGCTTTCTTT. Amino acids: CAISEWRNTEAFF.

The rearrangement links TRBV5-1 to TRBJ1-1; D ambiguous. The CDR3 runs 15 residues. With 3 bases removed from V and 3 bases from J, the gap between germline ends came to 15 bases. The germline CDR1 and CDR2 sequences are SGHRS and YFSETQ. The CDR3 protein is CASSSLGYGDTEAFF. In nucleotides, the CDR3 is TGCGCCAGCAGCTCACTCGGCTACGGGGACACTGAAGCTTTCTTT.

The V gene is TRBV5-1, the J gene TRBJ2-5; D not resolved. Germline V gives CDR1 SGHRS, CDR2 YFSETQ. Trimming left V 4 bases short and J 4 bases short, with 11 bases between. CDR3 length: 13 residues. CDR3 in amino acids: CASSPAALETQYF. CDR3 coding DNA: TGCGCCAGCAGCCCGGCCGCATTAGAGACCCAGTACTTC.

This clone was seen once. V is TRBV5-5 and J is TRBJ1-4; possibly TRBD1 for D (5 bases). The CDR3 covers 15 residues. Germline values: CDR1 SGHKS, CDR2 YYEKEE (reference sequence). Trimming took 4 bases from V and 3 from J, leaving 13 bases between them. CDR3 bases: TGTGCCAGCAGCGCGCCGCGGGGGGCTAATGAAAAACTGTTTTTT. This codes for CASSAPRGANEKLFF. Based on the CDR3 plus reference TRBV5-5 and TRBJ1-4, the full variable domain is DAGVTQSPTHLIKTRGQQVTLRCSPISGHKSVSWYQQVLGQGPQFIFQYYEKEERGRGNFPDRFSARQFPNYSSELNVNALLLGDSALYLCASSAPRGANEKLFFGSGTQLSVL.

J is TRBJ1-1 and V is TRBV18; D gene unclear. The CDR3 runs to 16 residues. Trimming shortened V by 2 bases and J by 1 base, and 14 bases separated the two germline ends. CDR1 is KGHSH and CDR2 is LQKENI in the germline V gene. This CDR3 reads CASSPKSVWPNTEAFF. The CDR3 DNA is TGTGCCAGCTCACCAAAGTCAGTCTGGCCGAACACTGAAGCTTTCTTT.

The CDR3 is CAIQGAATEAFF. The CDR3 DNA sequence: TGTGCCATCCAGGGGGCGGCCACTGAAGCTTTCTTT. V usage is TRBV12-3 or TRBV12-4 and J usage is TRBJ1-1; TRBD1 matches at 8 bases. The CDR3 contains 12 residues. V lost 10 bases and J lost 4; bases outside the gene matches: 5.

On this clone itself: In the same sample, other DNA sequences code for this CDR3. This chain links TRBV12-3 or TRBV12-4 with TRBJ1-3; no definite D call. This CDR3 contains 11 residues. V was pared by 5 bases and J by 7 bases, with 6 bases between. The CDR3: CASSLGNTIYF. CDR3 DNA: TGTGCCAGCAGTCTCGGGAACACCATATATTTT.

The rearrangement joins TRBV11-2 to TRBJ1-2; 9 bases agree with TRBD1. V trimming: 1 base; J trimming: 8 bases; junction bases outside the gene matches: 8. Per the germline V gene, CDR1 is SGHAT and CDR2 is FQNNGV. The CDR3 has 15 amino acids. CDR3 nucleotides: TGTGCCAGCAGCTTAGCCGGGACAGGGTCGAGAGGCTACACCTTC. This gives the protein CASSLAGTGSRGYTF.

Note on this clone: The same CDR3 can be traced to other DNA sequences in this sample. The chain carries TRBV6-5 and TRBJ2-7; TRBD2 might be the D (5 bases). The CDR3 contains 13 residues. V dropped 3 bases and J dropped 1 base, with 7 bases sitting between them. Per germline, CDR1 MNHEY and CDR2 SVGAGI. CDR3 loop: CASSYGESYEQYF. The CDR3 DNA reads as TGTGCCAGCAGTTATGGGGAGTCCTACGAGCAGTACTTC.

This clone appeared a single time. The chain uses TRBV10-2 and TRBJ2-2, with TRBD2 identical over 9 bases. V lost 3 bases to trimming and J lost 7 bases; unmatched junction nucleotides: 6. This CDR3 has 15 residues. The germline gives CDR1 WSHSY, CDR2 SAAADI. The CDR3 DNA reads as TGCGCCAGCAGTGATTGGCTAGCGGGGAGCGGGGAGCTGTTTTTT. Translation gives CASSDWLAGSGELFF.

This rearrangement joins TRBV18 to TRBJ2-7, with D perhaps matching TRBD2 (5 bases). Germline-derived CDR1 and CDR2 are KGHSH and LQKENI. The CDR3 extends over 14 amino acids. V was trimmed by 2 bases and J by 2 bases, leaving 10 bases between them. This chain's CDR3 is CASSPSTGTYEQYF. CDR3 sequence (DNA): TGTGCCAGCTCACCATCTACGGGGACCTACGAGCAGTACTTC.

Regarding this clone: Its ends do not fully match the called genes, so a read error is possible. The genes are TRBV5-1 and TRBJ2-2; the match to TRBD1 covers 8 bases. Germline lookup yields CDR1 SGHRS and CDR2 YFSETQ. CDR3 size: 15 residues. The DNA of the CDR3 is TGCGCCAGCAGCTACCCGGACAGGGCCTTCGGGAAGCTGTTTTTT. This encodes CASSYPDRAFGKLFF.

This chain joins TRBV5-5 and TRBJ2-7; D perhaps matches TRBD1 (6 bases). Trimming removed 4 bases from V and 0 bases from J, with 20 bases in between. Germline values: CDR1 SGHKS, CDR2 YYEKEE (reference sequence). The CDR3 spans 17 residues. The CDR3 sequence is CASSPRATGYASYEQYF. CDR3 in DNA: TGTGCCAGCAGCCCGAGGGCGACAGGCTATGCCTCCTACGAGCAGTACTTC.

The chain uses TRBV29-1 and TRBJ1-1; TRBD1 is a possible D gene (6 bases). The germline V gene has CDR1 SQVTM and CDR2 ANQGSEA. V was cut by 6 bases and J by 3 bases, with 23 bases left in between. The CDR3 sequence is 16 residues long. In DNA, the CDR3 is TGCAGCGTGAAGCAGACCGAGGGGGGCTGGGACACTGAAGCTTTCTTT. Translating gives CSVKQTEGGWDTEAFF.

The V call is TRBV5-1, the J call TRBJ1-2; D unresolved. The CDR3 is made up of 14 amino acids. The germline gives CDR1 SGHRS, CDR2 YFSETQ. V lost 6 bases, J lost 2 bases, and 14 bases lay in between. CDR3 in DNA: TGCGCCAGCACGGAGACACCTTCGAACTATGGCTACACCTTC. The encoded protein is CASTETPSNYGYTF.

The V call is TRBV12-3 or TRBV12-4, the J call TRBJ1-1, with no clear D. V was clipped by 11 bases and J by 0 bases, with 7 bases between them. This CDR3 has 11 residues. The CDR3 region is CACTMNTEAFF. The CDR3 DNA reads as TGTGCCTGCACAATGAACACTGAAGCTTTCTTT.

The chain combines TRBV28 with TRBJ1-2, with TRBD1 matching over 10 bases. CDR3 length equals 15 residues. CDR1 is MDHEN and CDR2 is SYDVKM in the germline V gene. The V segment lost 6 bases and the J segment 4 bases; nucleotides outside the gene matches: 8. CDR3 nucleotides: TGTGCCAGCAGAACGACAGGGGGCGCTGTCTATGGCTACACCTTC. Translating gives CASRTTGGAVYGYTF.

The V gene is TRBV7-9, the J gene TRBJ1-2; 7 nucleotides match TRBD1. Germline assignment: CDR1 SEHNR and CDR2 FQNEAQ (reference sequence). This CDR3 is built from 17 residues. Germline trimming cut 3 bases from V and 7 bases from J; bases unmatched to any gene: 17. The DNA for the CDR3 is TGTGCCAGCAGCTTTTCGAACAGGGGATTTGAGTCGCGTGGCTACACCTTC. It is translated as CASSFSNRGFESRGYTF.

The CDR3 bases are TGCGCCAGCAGCTTGGGAACCACAGGGGCAAGCCGGGATGGCTACACCTTC. Its translation is CASSLGTTGASRDGYTF. V is TRBV5-1 and J is TRBJ1-2; 7 bases match TRBD1. The CDR3 has 17 amino acids. Germline CDR1 and CDR2: SGHRS and YFSETQ. V shed 0 bases and J 6 bases; nucleotides not matched to a gene: 14.

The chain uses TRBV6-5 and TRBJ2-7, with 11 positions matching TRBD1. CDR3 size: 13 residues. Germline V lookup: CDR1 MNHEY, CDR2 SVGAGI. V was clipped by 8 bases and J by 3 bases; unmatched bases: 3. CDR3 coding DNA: TGTGCCAGCGGAGGGACAGGGGGCTACGAGCAGTACTTC. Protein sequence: CASGGTGGYEQYF.

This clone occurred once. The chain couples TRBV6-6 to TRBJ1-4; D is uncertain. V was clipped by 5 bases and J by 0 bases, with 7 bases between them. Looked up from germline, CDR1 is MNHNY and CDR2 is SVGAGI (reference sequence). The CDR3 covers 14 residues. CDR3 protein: CASSQWATNEKLFF. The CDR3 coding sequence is TGTGCCAGCAGTCAGTGGGCAACTAATGAAAAACTGTTTTTT.

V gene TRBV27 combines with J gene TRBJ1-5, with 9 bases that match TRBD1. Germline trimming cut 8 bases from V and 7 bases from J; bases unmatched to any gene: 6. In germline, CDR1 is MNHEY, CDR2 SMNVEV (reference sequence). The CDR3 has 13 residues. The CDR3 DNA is TGTGCCAGCGGACAGGGGCGTGGGCAGCCCCAGCATTTT. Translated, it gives CASGQGRGQPQHF.

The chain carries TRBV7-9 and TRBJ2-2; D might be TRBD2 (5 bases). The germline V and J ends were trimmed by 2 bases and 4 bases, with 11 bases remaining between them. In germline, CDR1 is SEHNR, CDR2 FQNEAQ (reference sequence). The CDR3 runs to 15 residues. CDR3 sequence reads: CASSLHGVLTGELFF. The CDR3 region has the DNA TGTGCCAGCAGCTTACACGGGGTCCTCACCGGGGAGCTGTTTTTT.